This section outlines one TCR beta chain sequence together with its context. This specimen belongs to a study of identical twins' blood T cells. Authors' analysis steps: Each library had about 2.2 to 3.6 million CDR3 reads and about 100,000 to nearly 500,000 clonotypes. TCRdb processed the 5' RACE reads anew with MiXCR; each CDR3 protein has one entry. The V and J calls here are based on TCRdb, not the publication. Of a few hundred thousand distinct CDR3 sequences in the sample, around 30% were seen once. The CDR3 runs to 14 residues. Looked up from germline, CDR1 is SGHTA and CDR2 is FQGNSA. Trimming stripped 4 bases from V and 3 bases from J, with 11 bases between.

The sequencing input was PBMCs. The chain couples TRBV7-2 to TRBJ2-3, with D maybe TRBD2 (5 bases). The receptor was isolated from a woman aged 18 to 55 in good health. In DNA, the CDR3 is TGTGCCAGCAGCTCTGGACGGGAAACAGATACGCAGTATTTT. It is translated as CASSSGRETDTQYF.